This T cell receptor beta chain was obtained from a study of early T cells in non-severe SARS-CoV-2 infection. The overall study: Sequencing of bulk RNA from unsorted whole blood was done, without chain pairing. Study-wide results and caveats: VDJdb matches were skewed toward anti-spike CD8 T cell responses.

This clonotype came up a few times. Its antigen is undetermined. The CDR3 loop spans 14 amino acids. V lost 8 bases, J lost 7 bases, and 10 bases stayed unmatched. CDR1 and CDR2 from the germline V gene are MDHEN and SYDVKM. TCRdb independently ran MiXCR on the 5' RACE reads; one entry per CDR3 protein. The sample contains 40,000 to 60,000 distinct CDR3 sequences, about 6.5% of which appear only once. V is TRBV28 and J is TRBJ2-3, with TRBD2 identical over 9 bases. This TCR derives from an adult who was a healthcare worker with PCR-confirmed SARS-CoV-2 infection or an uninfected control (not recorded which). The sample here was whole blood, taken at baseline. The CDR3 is CASSAGGPRNTQYF. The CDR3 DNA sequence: TGTGCCAGCTCCGCGGGGGGGCCGCGAAATACGCAGTATTTT.